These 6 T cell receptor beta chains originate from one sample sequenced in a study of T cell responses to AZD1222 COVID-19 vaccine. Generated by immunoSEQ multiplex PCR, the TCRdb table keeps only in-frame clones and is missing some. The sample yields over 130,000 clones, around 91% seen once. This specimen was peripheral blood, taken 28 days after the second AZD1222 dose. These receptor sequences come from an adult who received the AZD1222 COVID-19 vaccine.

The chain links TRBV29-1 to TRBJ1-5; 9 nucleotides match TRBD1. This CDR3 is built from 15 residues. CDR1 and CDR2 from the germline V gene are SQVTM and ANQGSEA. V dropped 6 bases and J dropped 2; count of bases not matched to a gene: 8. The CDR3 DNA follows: TGCAGCGTCGGTACAGGGGGCTCGGGCAATCAGCCCCAGCATTTT. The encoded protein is CSVGTGGSGNQPQHF.

In nucleotides, the CDR3 is TGTGCCAGCTCACCGGGGGGCTTGAGCACAGATACGCAGTATTTT. Protein sequence: CASSPGGLSTDTQYF. The V gene is TRBV18, the J gene TRBJ2-3, with D perhaps being TRBD1 or TRBD2 (6 bases each). This CDR3 comprises 15 residues. Germline CDR1 KGHSH, CDR2 LQKENI. The germline V and J ends were trimmed by 3 bases and 0 bases, with 10 bases remaining between them.

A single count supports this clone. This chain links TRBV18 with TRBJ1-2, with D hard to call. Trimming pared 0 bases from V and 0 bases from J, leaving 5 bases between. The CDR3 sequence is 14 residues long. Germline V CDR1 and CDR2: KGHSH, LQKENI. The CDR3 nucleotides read TGTGCCAGCTCACCACCGTCACCTAACTATGGCTACACCTTC. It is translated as CASSPPSPNYGYTF.

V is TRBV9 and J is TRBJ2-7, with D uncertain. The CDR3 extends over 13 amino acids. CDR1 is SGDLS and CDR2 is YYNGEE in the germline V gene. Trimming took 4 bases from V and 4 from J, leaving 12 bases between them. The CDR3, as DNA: TGTGCCAGCAGCCCCCGTCCCAGTTACGAGCAGTACTTC. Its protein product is CASSPRPSYEQYF.

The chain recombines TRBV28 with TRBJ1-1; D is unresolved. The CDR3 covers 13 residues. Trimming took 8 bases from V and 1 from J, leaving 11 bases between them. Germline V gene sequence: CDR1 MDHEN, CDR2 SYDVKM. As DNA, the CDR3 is TGTGCCAGCTCCAGCTACAGGAACACTGAAGCTTTCTTT. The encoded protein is CASSSYRNTEAFF.

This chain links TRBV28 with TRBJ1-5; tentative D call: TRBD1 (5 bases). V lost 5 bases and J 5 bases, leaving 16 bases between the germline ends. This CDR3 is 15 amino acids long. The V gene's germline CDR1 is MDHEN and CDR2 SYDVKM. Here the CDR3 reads CASSPTGPLYQPQHF. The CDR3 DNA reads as TGTGCCAGCAGTCCCACGGGACCCTTGTATCAGCCCCAGCATTTT.